This T cell receptor beta chain was found in a study of T cell responses to AZD1222 COVID-19 vaccine. CDR1 is SGHRS, CDR2 YFSETQ, per germline. The ends lost 1 base at V and 2 bases at J; junction bases unmatched: 5. CDR3 length: 15 residues. Study-wide results and caveats: Within unmutated variant regions lay the reported targets of nearly half of spike-specific TCRs. The sample set comprised mostly white British donors with more females, and clonal diversity was possibly underestimated.

A few counts support this clone. Its target is unknown. Produced via immunoSEQ multiplex PCR; TCRdb's table is partial and in-frame only. The table has approximately 100,000 clones, roughly 88% seen once. The sequence derives from an adult in good health. V is TRBV5-1 and J is TRBJ1-2; 7 bases are shared with TRBD1. This sample comprised peripheral blood, obtained on day 0 of AZD1222 vaccination. The CDR3 sequence is CASSLMTGNNYGYTF. DNA of the CDR3: TGCGCCAGCAGCTTGATGACAGGGAACAACTATGGCTACACCTTC.